These 17 T cell receptor beta chains were all obtained from the same sample, sequenced in a study of T-cell reconstitution after alpha-beta-depleted transplantation in children. Unique molecular identifiers were incorporated into the prepared TCRbeta library. TCRdb processed the PCR reads anew with MiXCR; each CDR3 protein has one entry. This table has about a million distinct CDR3 sequences, less than 30% appearing once. The material was PBMCs, mostly from graft donor cells, obtained 360 days after TCRalphabeta/CD19-depleted stem cell transplant. The receptors stem from a boy less than two years old who had a stem cell transplant for SCID, so the T cells may come from the graft donor.

The chain carries TRBV29-1 and TRBJ2-7, with D perhaps matching TRBD1 (6 bases). The CDR3 consists of 13 residues. Per germline, CDR1 SQVTM and CDR2 ANQGSEA. V dropped 6 bases and J dropped 5 bases, with 17 bases sitting between them. CDR3 in DNA: TGCAGCGTCAAGGACAGCCGGGGTGACGAGCAGTACTTC. Translation gives CSVKDSRGDEQYF.

The chain uses TRBV11-1 and TRBJ2-2, with 7 bases fitting TRBD1. The CDR3 sequence is 16 residues long. V was clipped by 5 bases and J by 2 bases; unmatched bases: 8. Germline V gives CDR1 SGHAT, CDR2 FQDESV (reference sequence). In DNA, the CDR3 is TGTGCCAGCAGCCGTGCCGGGACAGCCAACACCGGGGAGCTGTTTTTT. Encoded protein: CASSRAGTANTGELFF.

The chain uses TRBV6-5 and TRBJ2-2; the D gene is possibly TRBD1 (5 bases). Trimming took off 0 bases at V and 0 bases at J, with 14 bases between the two ends. Looked up from germline, CDR1 is MNHEY and CDR2 is SVGAGI. CDR3 length equals 18 residues. CDR3 in DNA: TGTGCCAGCAGTTACTCAACTCGTAGACAGCCGAACACCGGGGAGCTGTTTTTT. It encodes CASSYSTRRQPNTGELFF.

The table lists this clonotype with a few counts. This chain joins TRBV6-2 or TRBV6-3 and TRBJ2-5, with D possibly TRBD2 on 5 matching bases. CDR1 MNHEY and CDR2 SVGEGT come from the germline V gene. This CDR3 has 17 amino acids. Trimming stripped 5 bases from V and 3 bases from J, with 22 bases between. CDR3 nucleotides: TGTGCCAGCAGTCCCAAGACCGACTACCGGCGGAAAGAGACCCAGTACTTC. Its protein is CASSPKTDYRRKETQYF.

This chain's CDR3 is CASCGEAPGTAQETQYF. CDR3 nucleotide sequence: TGTGCCAGCTGCGGTGAGGCCCCCGGGACAGCTCAAGAGACCCAGTACTTC. The rearrangement uses TRBV3-1 and TRBJ2-5, with 7 nucleotides matching TRBD1. This CDR3 spans 17 amino acids. Trimming took 8 bases from V and 2 from J; bases not matched to a gene: 17. The germline gives CDR1 LGHDT, CDR2 YNNKEL (reference sequence).

This chain connects TRBV4-2 to TRBJ2-3; 7 positions agree with TRBD2. The CDR3 extends over 16 amino acids. Germline V lookup: CDR1 LGHNA, CDR2 YNFKEQ. V shed 2 bases and J 0 bases; nucleotides not matched to a gene: 5. CDR3 region: CASSQRWGGSTDTQYF. The CDR3 bases are TGTGCCAGCAGCCAAAGGTGGGGGGGGAGCACAGATACGCAGTATTTT.

The gene calls are TRBV5-5 and TRBJ2-5; unclear D gene. V lost 1 base, J lost 5 bases, and 9 bases lay in between. Germline V gene sequence: CDR1 SGHKS, CDR2 YYEKEE (reference sequence). The CDR3 runs 13 residues. For the CDR3, the DNA is TGTGCCAGCAGCTTGAGGATGCGGGAGACCCAGTACTTC. Translating it yields CASSLRMRETQYF.

V is TRBV6-5 and J is TRBJ1-2; 7 positions agree with TRBD1. The V and J ends lost 0 bases and 7 bases, in that order; junction bases with no gene match: 5. This CDR3 has 14 amino acids. From germline, CDR1 is MNHEY and CDR2 SVGAGI. The CDR3 nucleotides read TGTGCCAGCAGTTACTCGGGGCAGGGGGTTGGCTACACCTTC. Translation gives CASSYSGQGVGYTF.

The chain employs TRBV20-1 and TRBJ2-7, with 11 bases identical to TRBD1. After removal of 3 bases from V and 3 bases from J, the junction contained 4 bases not matched to a gene. Germline V CDR1 and CDR2: DFQATT, SNEGSKA (reference sequence). The CDR3 is 14 residues long. The CDR3 region has the DNA TGCAGTGCTAGTACCGGGACAGGGGGCTACGAGCAGTACTTC. This encodes CSASTGTGGYEQYF.

The rearrangement uses TRBV29-1 and TRBJ1-2; D is ambiguous. The CDR3 spans 14 residues. V lost 7 bases and J lost 4, with 19 bases in between. Germline CDR1 SQVTM, CDR2 ANQGSEA. CDR3 protein: CSALHLGYPYGYTF. The CDR3 bases are TGCAGCGCTCTGCACCTGGGGTATCCCTATGGCTACACCTTC.

There are a few counts of this clonotype. CDR3 nucleotide sequence: TGCGCCAGCAGCAACAGGGAAGGGGTCACTGAAGCTTTCTTT. Translation gives CASSNREGVTEAFF. This rearrangement joins TRBV4-1 to TRBJ1-1; maybe TRBD1 (6 bases). V lost 5 bases and J lost 4, with 14 bases in between. Germline V gives CDR1 MGHRA, CDR2 YSYEKL. The length of the CDR3 is 14 residues.

V usage is TRBV6-2 or TRBV6-3 and J usage is TRBJ2-3; D possibly corresponds to TRBD2 (6 bases). V was trimmed by 2 bases and J by 2 bases, leaving 32 bases between them. This CDR3 contains 22 residues. Germline CDR1 and CDR2: MNHEY and SVGEGT. For the CDR3, the DNA is TGTGCCAGCAGTTACGTTCCCAACCGACCGGGACTCACCTTGTGGAACACAGATACGCAGTATTTT. This encodes CASSYVPNRPGLTLWNTDTQYF.

This clonotype turned up a few times. The genes are TRBV15 and TRBJ2-5; 7 nucleotides align to TRBD1. The V and J ends lost 8 bases and 1 base, in that order; junction bases with no gene match: 4. This CDR3 comprises 13 residues. Germline V gene lookup returns CDR1 LNHNV and CDR2 YYDKDF (reference sequence). The CDR3 region is CATRDRVQETQYF. CDR3 DNA: TGTGCCACCCGAGACAGGGTCCAAGAGACCCAGTACTTC.

This rearrangement joins TRBV7-3 to TRBJ2-2; 12 bases align to TRBD2. After removal of 3 bases from V and 7 bases from J, the junction contained 3 bases not matched to a gene. Looked up from germline, CDR1 is SGHTA and CDR2 is FQGTGA. The CDR3 is 15 amino acids. The CDR3 is CASSLSGLAGGELFF. The CDR3 DNA reads as TGTGCCAGCAGCTTGTCGGGACTAGCGGGCGGGGAGCTGTTTTTT.

J is TRBJ1-1 and V is TRBV12-3 or TRBV12-4, with TRBD1 identical over 7 bases. The CDR3 sequence is 16 residues long. V lost 2 bases to trimming and J lost 6 bases; unmatched junction nucleotides: 12. DNA for the CDR3: TGTGCCAGCAGTTTAATCAAGACAGGGAGGCTAGCTGAAGCTTTCTTT. Amino acid sequence: CASSLIKTGRLAEAFF.

The chain carries TRBV10-3 and TRBJ1-2; D remains unclear. V lost 3 bases to trimming and J lost 4 bases, with 15 bases between them. Per germline, CDR1 ENHRY and CDR2 SYGVKD. This CDR3 region has 15 residues. The CDR3 loop is CAISDLLLVGYGYTF. DNA for the CDR3: TGTGCCATCAGTGACTTACTACTCGTGGGCTATGGCTACACCTTC.

V and J are TRBV12-3 or TRBV12-4 and TRBJ1-2, with D uncertain. Trimming left V 3 bases short and J 7 bases short, with 9 bases between. The CDR3 covers 12 residues. The CDR3 spells CASSFSVRGYTF. The CDR3 DNA follows: TGTGCCAGCAGTTTTTCAGTTCGTGGCTACACCTTC.